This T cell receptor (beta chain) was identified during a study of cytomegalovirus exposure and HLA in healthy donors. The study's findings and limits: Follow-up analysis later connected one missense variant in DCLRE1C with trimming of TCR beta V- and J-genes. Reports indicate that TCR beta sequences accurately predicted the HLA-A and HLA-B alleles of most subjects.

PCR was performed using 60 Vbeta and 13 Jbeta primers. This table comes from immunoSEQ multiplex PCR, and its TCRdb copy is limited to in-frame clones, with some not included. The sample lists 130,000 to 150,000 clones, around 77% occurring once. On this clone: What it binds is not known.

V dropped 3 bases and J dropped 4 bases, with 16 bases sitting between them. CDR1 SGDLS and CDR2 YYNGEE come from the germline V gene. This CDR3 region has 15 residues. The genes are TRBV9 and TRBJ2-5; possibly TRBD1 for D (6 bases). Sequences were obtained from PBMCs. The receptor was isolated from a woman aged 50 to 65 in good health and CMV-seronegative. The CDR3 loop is CASSAAGAGAETQYF. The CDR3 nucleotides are TGTGCCAGCAGCGCCGCCGGGGCAGGGGCAGAGACCCAGTACTTC.